This is a list of T cell receptor beta chains from one sample in a study of cytomegalovirus exposure and HLA in healthy donors. The data were produced by immunoSEQ multiplex PCR, yet TCRdb's version contains in-frame clones alone and is incomplete. The repertoire includes 90,000 to 130,000 clones, about 80% of them detected once, and 13% sits in the top ten. Source material: PBMCs. All receptors derive from a man younger than 45 in good health and CMV-seropositive. The CDR3 runs from the conserved cysteine through the conserved F or W. Fields, in order: CDR3 DNA, CDR3 protein, CDR3 length, D gene, clone size, V gene, J gene. A D gene is named only where the DNA matches it firmly. Some rows have no size entry. The others give once, few or many, or a class for an expanded clone.

TGTGCCAGCAGTTTAACCGGGACAACCCTGGCTTTCTTT	CASSLTGTTLAFF	13	-	-	TRBV28	TRBJ1-1
TGTGCCAGTTCACAGGGTGCTTCCTACGAGCAGTACTTC	CASSQGASYEQYF	13	-	-	TRBV19	TRBJ2-7
TGTGCCAGCAGTGCCCTAGCGGGGGGGACCCACGAGCAGTACTTC	CASSALAGGTHEQYF	15	TRBD2	-	TRBV6-5	TRBJ2-7
TGTGCCAGCAGCTCAGGTCAACCGGGACAGGGGACAGATACGCAGTATTTT	CASSSGQPGQGTDTQYF	17	TRBD1	once	TRBV11-3	TRBJ2-3
TGTGCCAGCAGCGATAGCGTTGGAGCGTCCCCCTACAATGAGCAGTTCTTC	CASSDSVGASPYNEQFF	17	-	-	TRBV9	TRBJ2-1
TGTGCCAGCAGCCAGGAACAGGTTCCCTTCAATGAGCAGTTCTTC	CASSQEQVPFNEQFF	15	-	-	TRBV14	TRBJ2-1
TGTGCCAGCAGCTTAGAATCGGGGAACACTGAAGCTTTCTTT	CASSLESGNTEAFF	14	-	few	TRBV13	TRBJ1-1
TGTGCCAGTAGTATAGTTCCAGGGGGGATTGGGTCGAGCAATCAGCCCCAGCATTTT	CASSIVPGGIGSSNQPQHF	19	TRBD1	-	TRBV19	TRBJ1-5
TGCGCCAGCAGTCAGGGACAGGGGACGATCAAAATATCCGAGGTCTCTGGGGCCAACGGCCTGACTTTC	CASSQGQGTIKISEVSGANGLTF	23	TRBD1	-	TRBV23-1	TRBJ2-6
TGCGCCAGCAGCCAAGAGTGGGGAGCTAATTCACCCCTCCACTTT	CASSQEWGANSPLHF	15	-	-	TRBV4-3	TRBJ1-6
TGTGCCACCAGCAGGGACACCGCAACTAATGAAAAACTGTTTTTT	CATSRDTATNEKLFF	15	-	few	TRBV15	TRBJ1-4
TGCAGCGTTGATTCACAGGCCGGGGAGCTGTTTTTT	CSVDSQAGELFF	12	-	-	TRBV29-1	TRBJ2-2
TGCGCCAGCAGCCCAGGGACAGGGTACAATGAGCAGTTCTTC	CASSPGTGYNEQFF	14	TRBD1	-	TRBV5-1	TRBJ2-1
TGTGCCAGCAGCTTAGAAGACAGAAATTCACCCCTCCACTTT	CASSLEDRNSPLHF	14	-	-	TRBV11-1	TRBJ1-6
TGTGCCAGCAGCGTAGCTGTGGGGGCCGGTGGAGAGACCCAGTACTTC	CASSVAVGAGGETQYF	16	-	-	TRBV9	TRBJ2-5
TGTGCCAGCAGCGACGGGGATTACGAGCAGTACTTC	CASSDGDYEQYF	12	-	few	TRBV7-9	TRBJ2-7
TGTGCCAGCAGCCAACCCACTCAACTCACTGAAGCTTTCTTT	CASSQPTQLTEAFF	14	-	-	TRBV4-2	TRBJ1-1
TGTGCCAGCAGTTCCGGGGAGACCCAGTACTTC	CASSSGETQYF	11	-	-	TRBV6-5	TRBJ2-5
TGCGCCAGCAGTGAGTCGAGGGAGACCCAGTACTTC	CASSESRETQYF	12	-	-	TRBV10-2	TRBJ2-5
TGCGCCAGCAGCCCCGGGGGTCCGGGCGAGGCTAATGAAAAACTGTTTTTT	CASSPGGPGEANEKLFF	17	-	-	TRBV4-3	TRBJ1-4
TGCAGCGTTGAAGGGGACAGGCTGCAAGTCACTGAAGCTTTCTTT	CSVEGDRLQVTEAFF	15	TRBD1	-	TRBV29-1	TRBJ1-1
TGTGCCAGCAGACAGGGGGCACGCGGGGAAAAACTGTTTTTT	CASRQGARGEKLFF	14	TRBD1	-	TRBV6-1	TRBJ1-4
TGTGCCAGCAGCTTAGCGGTTATGGGGCGGGGAATCTACGAGCAGTACTTC	CASSLAVMGRGIYEQYF	17	-	-	TRBV7-2	TRBJ2-7
TGTGCCAGCAGGTACCAGGGAACCCTCTATGGCTACACCTTC	CASRYQGTLYGYTF	14	-	-	TRBV5-6	TRBJ1-2
TGTGCCAGCAGCTTAGGTGGGCCTAGCGGGGTGTGGACAGATACGCAGTATTTT	CASSLGGPSGVWTDTQYF	18	TRBD2	-	TRBV7-8	TRBJ2-3
TGTGCCATCAGTGGGGACAATTATGGCTACACCTTC	CAISGDNYGYTF	12	-	-	TRBV10-3	TRBJ1-2
TGTGCCAGCAGCGACAGAACCTCCTATAATTCACCCCTCCACTTT	CASSDRTSYNSPLHF	15	-	few	TRBV6-6	TRBJ1-6
TGTGCCAGTAGCTCCAGGAGGACAGGGAGTTACGAGCAGTACTTC	CASSSRRTGSYEQYF	15	TRBD1	-	TRBV19	TRBJ2-7
TGTGCCAGCAGATTTCAGGATCAGCCCCAGCATTTT	CASRFQDQPQHF	12	-	few	TRBV6-6	TRBJ1-5
TGTGCCAGCACCGGGACAGGGTCGGGTGGCTACACCTTC	CASTGTGSGGYTF	13	TRBD1	-	TRBV27	TRBJ1-2
TGTGCCAGCAGTGAAAGTGGTCTAGCGGGCTACGAGCAGTACTTC	CASSESGLAGYEQYF	15	TRBD2	few	TRBV2	TRBJ2-7
TGCGCCAGCAGCCAAGGACAGGGCCAAGAGACCCAGTACTTC	CASSQGQGQETQYF	14	TRBD1	-	TRBV5-1	TRBJ2-5
TGTGCCTGGAGTGTACGGAGCTATGGCTACACCTTC	CAWSVRSYGYTF	12	-	few	TRBV30	TRBJ1-2
TGCGCCAGCAGCCAAGGATGGGGAGGATATTATAGCAATCAGCCCCAGCATTTT	CASSQGWGGYYSNQPQHF	18	-	few	TRBV4-3	TRBJ1-5
TGTGCCAGCAGTTTCCAGGGAGGCAATTCACCCCTCCACTTT	CASSFQGGNSPLHF	14	-	-	TRBV27	TRBJ1-6
TGTGCCAGCAGCTTAGACTCCTACGAGCAGTACTTC	CASSLDSYEQYF	12	-	-	TRBV11-2	TRBJ2-7
TGTGCCAGGTATAATGGCTACACCTTC	CARYNGYTF	9	-	few	TRBV5-3	TRBJ1-2
TGTGCCAGCAGTCGATACCCGGACAACCAAGAGACCCAGTACTTC	CASSRYPDNQETQYF	15	-	-	TRBV7-9	TRBJ2-5
TGTGCCAGTAGGGCTGGACAGGGCCTATCCTACGAGCAGTACTTC	CASRAGQGLSYEQYF	15	TRBD1	-	TRBV19	TRBJ2-7
TGTGCCAGCAGCTCCCTCCCCGCCAGACAAGAGACCCAGTACTTC	CASSSLPARQETQYF	15	-	-	TRBV7-2	TRBJ2-5
TGCGCCAGCAGCCAAGGGACCGGGACAGGCTACGAGCAGTACTTC	CASSQGTGTGYEQYF	15	TRBD1	few	TRBV4-3	TRBJ2-7
TGTGCCAGCAGTCTCTACAGGGGAGGCACTGAAGCTTTCTTT	CASSLYRGGTEAFF	14	TRBD1	-	TRBV27	TRBJ1-1
TGTGCCAGTAGGGAGACGGGTCGGGAGACCCAGTACTTC	CASRETGRETQYF	13	-	-	TRBV19	TRBJ2-5
TGTGCCAGCAGTCCGAGGGACTCCGGGGAGCTGTTTTTT	CASSPRDSGELFF	13	-	-	TRBV6-4	TRBJ2-2
TGCGCCAGCCGCAGGGTACTTAACTATGGCTACACCTTC	CASRRVLNYGYTF	13	-	once	TRBV5-1	TRBJ1-2
TGTGCCAGCAGCGTAGAGGGAGGGAACACTGAAGCTTTCTTT	CASSVEGGNTEAFF	14	-	once	TRBV9	TRBJ1-1
TGTGCTAGTGGTCCGGACAGGGATTCGGATACGCAGTATTTT	CASGPDRDSDTQYF	14	TRBD1	-	TRBV12-5	TRBJ2-3
TGTGCCATCGGCAAGGGGGTAGCGGGGGACAATGAGCAGTTCTTC	CAIGKGVAGDNEQFF	15	TRBD2	-	TRBV10-3	TRBJ2-1
TGTGCCAGTAGTCAGTCGGGTCTCTCCTACGAGCAGTACTTC	CASSQSGLSYEQYF	14	-	-	TRBV19	TRBJ2-7
TGTGCCAGCAGCCGTAGCGGGGGAGGTTACAATGAGCAGTTCTTC	CASSRSGGGYNEQFF	15	TRBD2	-	TRBV11-3	TRBJ2-1
TGCGCCAGCAGCCAAGATGGGGGCACAGGGGACACTGAAGCTTTCTTT	CASSQDGGTGDTEAFF	16	TRBD1	-	TRBV4-3	TRBJ1-1
TGTGCCAGCAGCCTCGGACTGTTGAACACTGAAGCTTTCTTT	CASSLGLLNTEAFF	14	-	-	TRBV13	TRBJ1-1
TGTGCCAGTACCCCCGGACAGGGTAACTACGAGCAGTACTTC	CASTPGQGNYEQYF	14	TRBD1	-	TRBV19	TRBJ2-7
TGTGCCAGCAGTCCGAACCGGGACAGGTACGAAAAACTGTTTTTT	CASSPNRDRYEKLFF	15	TRBD1	once	TRBV28	TRBJ1-4
TGTGCCACCAGCAGAGAGGACGGCGGGGGGCCGAACACCGGGGAGCTGTTTTTT	CATSREDGGGPNTGELFF	18	TRBD2	-	TRBV15	TRBJ2-2
TGTGCCAGTCGAAAGACAGAAAACTATGGCTACACCTTC	CASRKTENYGYTF	13	-	-	TRBV2	TRBJ1-2
TGTGCCAGTAGGGAGGCGGGGGGTACTTCCCCGGATACGCAGTATTTT	CASREAGGTSPDTQYF	16	TRBD2	-	TRBV19	TRBJ2-3